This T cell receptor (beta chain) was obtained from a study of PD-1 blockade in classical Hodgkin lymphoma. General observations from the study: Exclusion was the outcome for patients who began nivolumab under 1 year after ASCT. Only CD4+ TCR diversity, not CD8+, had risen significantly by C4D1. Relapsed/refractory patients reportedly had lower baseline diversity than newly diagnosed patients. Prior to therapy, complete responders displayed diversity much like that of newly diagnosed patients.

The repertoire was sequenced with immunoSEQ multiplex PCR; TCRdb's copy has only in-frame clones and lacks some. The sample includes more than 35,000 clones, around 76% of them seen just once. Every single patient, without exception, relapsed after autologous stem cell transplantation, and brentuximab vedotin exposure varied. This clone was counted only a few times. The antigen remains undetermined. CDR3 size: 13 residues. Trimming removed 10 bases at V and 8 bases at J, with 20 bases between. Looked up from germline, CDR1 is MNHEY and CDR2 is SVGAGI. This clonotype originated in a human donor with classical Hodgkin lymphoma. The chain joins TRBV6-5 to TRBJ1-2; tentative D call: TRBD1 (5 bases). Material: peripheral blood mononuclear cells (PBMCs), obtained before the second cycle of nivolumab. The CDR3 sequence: CATGGQGSAGYTF. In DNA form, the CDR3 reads TGTGCCACTGGCGGGCAGGGATCAGCAGGCTACACCTTC.